This passage covers 13 T cell receptor beta chains from one sample sequenced in a study of cytomegalovirus exposure and HLA in healthy donors. The PCR employed 60 Vbeta primers together with 13 Jbeta primers. Generated by immunoSEQ multiplex PCR, the TCRdb table keeps only in-frame clones and is missing some. The sample lists 100,000 to 150,000 clones, 70% to 75% occurring once. The sample was PBMCs. The receptors were sampled from a male donor in good health and CMV-seronegative.

This clone is a singleton in its sample. The V call is TRBV9, the J call TRBJ1-3; D remains ambiguous. The CDR3 covers 13 residues. Germline-derived CDR1 and CDR2 are SGDLS and YYNGEE. V dropped 6 bases and J dropped 0 bases, with 7 bases sitting between them. CDR3 sequence: CASTPSSGNTIYF. In DNA form, the CDR3 reads TGTGCCAGCACCCCGTCCTCTGGAAACACCATATATTTT. Using reference TRBV9 and TRBJ1-3 for the parts outside the CDR3, the full variable domain is DSGVTQTPKHLITATGQRVTLRCSPRSGDLSVYWYQQSLDQGLQFLIQYYNGEERAKGNILERFSAQQFPDLHSELNLSSLELGDSALYFCASTPSSGNTIYFGEGSWLTVV.

This clone was found once. V usage is TRBV28 and J usage is TRBJ2-3; TRBD2 might be the D (5 bases). The length of the CDR3 is 16 residues. V was clipped by 6 bases and J by 0 bases, with 16 bases between them. CDR1 MDHEN and CDR2 SYDVKM come from the germline V gene. The CDR3 nucleotides read TGTGCCAGCAGCCCGCGGGTCCACCTAAGCACAGATACGCAGTATTTT. This encodes CASSPRVHLSTDTQYF.

The genes are TRBV28 and TRBJ1-2; no firm D call. This CDR3 contains 14 residues. V shed 2 bases and J shed 7 bases, with 14 bases lying between them. In germline, CDR1 is MDHEN, CDR2 SYDVKM. CDR3 region: CASSLGVHIAGYTF. CDR3 nucleotide sequence: TGTGCCAGCAGTTTAGGTGTGCACATAGCTGGCTACACCTTC.

This chain joins TRBV5-5 and TRBJ2-3; no reliable D call. Germline CDR1 SGHKS, CDR2 YYEKEE (reference sequence). CDR3 size: 14 residues. V was cut by 6 bases and J by 4 bases, with 15 bases left in between. The CDR3 here is CASISRVGADTQYF. The CDR3 DNA reads TGTGCCAGCATCTCCCGGGTAGGTGCAGATACGCAGTATTTT.

This clone has a handful of counts. A read error may produce the germline difference seen at one junction end. The chain carries TRBV7-9 and TRBJ2-1; a weak D match, TRBD2 (5 bases). The germline gives CDR1 SEHNR, CDR2 FQNEAQ (reference sequence). The CDR3 loop spans 15 amino acids. CDR3 sequence (DNA): TGTTCCAGCGAGCGTGAGGGCTTCTCCTACAATGAGCAGTTCTTC. Translation gives CSSEREGFSYNEQFF.

The V and J genes are TRBV5-1 and TRBJ2-1, with 7 nucleotides matching TRBD2. In germline, CDR1 is SGHRS, CDR2 YFSETQ. The CDR3 loop spans 14 amino acids. With 5 bases clipped from V and 3 bases from J, the junction kept 5 bases outside the gene matches. The CDR3 loop reads CASRGLADYNEQFF. CDR3 coding DNA: TGCGCCAGCAGAGGGCTAGCGGACTACAATGAGCAGTTCTTC.

This clone was seen once. The chain links TRBV29-1 to TRBJ2-2; the D gene is possibly TRBD2 (6 bases). Germline V lookup: CDR1 SQVTM, CDR2 ANQGSEA. The V end lost 7 bases, the J end lost 2 bases, and 20 bases lay between the germline ends. CDR3 length: 16 residues. The CDR3: CSGTRGAGHNTGELFF. The CDR3, as DNA: TGCAGCGGCACTCGCGGGGCGGGTCATAACACCGGGGAGCTGTTTTTT.

A single count supports this clone. The rearrangement joins TRBV7-2 to TRBJ2-5; 8 bases are a match to TRBD1. The CDR3 contains 19 residues. Unmatched junction bases numbered 14, after V lost 0 bases and J lost 2 bases. Germline-derived CDR1 and CDR2 are SGHTA and FQGNSA. CDR3 coding DNA: TGTGCCAGCAGCTTAGCGATCCCTAAGCAGGGGGCTGGACAAGAGACCCAGTACTTC. Protein product: CASSLAIPKQGAGQETQYF.

The CDR3 loop reads CSVSIAGGADTQYF. The DNA of the CDR3 is TGCAGCGTCAGCATAGCGGGGGGGGCGGATACGCAGTATTTT. V usage is TRBV29-1 and J usage is TRBJ2-3, with 11 bases that match TRBD2. Germline CDR1 SQVTM, CDR2 ANQGSEA. V was clipped by 6 bases and J by 6 bases; unmatched bases: 8. This CDR3 is 14 amino acids long.

The DNA of the CDR3 is TGTGCCAGCAGTCACGGACAGGGGTCCTACGAGCAGTACTTC. It yields the protein CASSHGQGSYEQYF. The chain joins TRBV28 to TRBJ2-7; 9 bases map to TRBD1. Germline CDR1 is MDHEN and CDR2 is SYDVKM. V lost 5 bases, J lost 1 base, and 3 bases stayed unmatched. CDR3 size: 14 residues.

The chain employs TRBV30 and TRBJ1-1, with TRBD1 matching 8 bases. The trim removed 3 bases at V and 7 bases at J, leaving 13 bases unmatched. Germline assignment: CDR1 GTSNPN and CDR2 SVGIG (reference sequence). The length of the CDR3 is 15 residues. The CDR3 loop reads CAWSALLQGASEAFF. As DNA, the CDR3 is TGTGCCTGGAGCGCCCTGCTCCAGGGGGCGAGTGAAGCTTTCTTT.

The J gene is TRBJ2-7, the V gene TRBV30, with D unresolved. Germline V gene lookup returns CDR1 GTSNPN and CDR2 SVGIG (reference sequence). V lost 2 bases, J lost 4 bases, and 12 bases lay in between. The CDR3 is 13 residues long. CDR3 DNA sequence: TGTGCCTGGAGTCCTCCCAGTAAATACGAGCAGTACTTC. Amino acid sequence: CAWSPPSKYEQYF.

This chain connects TRBV7-2 to TRBJ1-6; a possible D gene is TRBD1 (6 bases). The V and J ends lost 1 base and 9 bases respectively, with 13 bases between them. CDR1 and CDR2 from the germline V gene are SGHTA and FQGNSA. The length of the CDR3 is 15 residues. The CDR3 here is CASSLELGRGSPLHF. DNA for the CDR3: TGTGCCAGCAGCTTAGAACTGGGCAGGGGTTCACCCCTCCACTTT. The full variable domain, with the rest looked up from reference TRBV7-2 and TRBJ1-6, is GAGVSQSPSNKVTEKGKDVELRCDPISGHTALYWYRQSLGQGLEFLIYFQGNSAPDKSGLPSDRFSAERTGGSVSTLTIQRTQQEDSAVYLCASSLELGRGSPLHFGNGTRLTVT.